These 3 T cell receptor beta chains were all obtained from the same sample, sequenced in a study of blood T cell repertoires in COVID-19. Data came from immunoSEQ multiplex PCR; TCRdb stores just in-frame clones and leaves some out. The table shows approximately 300,000 clones, with roughly 85% occurring only once. The sequencing sample was made of PBMCs or T cells enriched from blood (not recorded which). These receptors all stem from a woman aged 25 to 45 who had been exposed to COVID-19.

V gene TRBV9 combines with J gene TRBJ2-7, with D possibly TRBD1 on 5 matching bases. V was cut by 0 bases and J by 6 bases, with 13 bases left in between. The CDR3 length is 14 residues. Germline-derived CDR1 and CDR2 are SGDLS and YYNGEE. The CDR3: CASSVEIQGPEQYF. CDR3 nucleotide sequence: TGTGCCAGCAGCGTAGAGATCCAGGGCCCCGAGCAGTACTTC.

The chain couples TRBV28 to TRBJ1-4, with D uncertain. This CDR3 is built from 12 residues. The germline CDR1 and CDR2 sequences are MDHEN and SYDVKM. Trimming took 6 bases from V and 10 from J, leaving 12 bases between them. The CDR3 sequence: CASRERVGKLFF. The DNA for the CDR3 is TGTGCCAGCAGGGAGAGGGTGGGAAAACTGTTTTTT.

V usage is TRBV4-3 and J usage is TRBJ1-3; D is uncertain. V was clipped by 0 bases and J by 4 bases, with 16 bases between them. Germline V gene data show CDR1 as LGHNA and CDR2 as YSLEER. The CDR3 has 17 residues. The CDR3 loop is CASSQDSGPLSGNTIYF. DNA for the CDR3: TGCGCCAGCAGCCAAGATAGCGGACCCCTCTCAGGAAACACCATATATTTT.